This T cell receptor (beta chain) was recorded in a study of shared clonotypes between healthy human individuals. V was clipped by 0 bases and J by 4 bases, with 6 bases between them. Germline V lookup: CDR1 MNHEY, CDR2 SMNVEV (reference sequence). The CDR3 is made up of 13 amino acids. Turning to this clone: The same CDR3 arises from other DNA sequences in this sample as well.

This table comes from immunoSEQ multiplex PCR, and its TCRdb copy is limited to in-frame clones, with some not included. There are over 2,000,000 clones in the sample; just over 90% occur only once, and around 1.7% lies in the top ten. CD45RO-negative, CCR7-selected cells formed the naive CD8 fraction, which excluded terminally differentiated effector memory CD45RA+ cells. Donors were healthy HIV-negative adults without recent acute infections or vaccinations. The TCR originated in a man younger than 35 in good health. Some clones in this sample may be carry-over from other donors' samples. What was sequenced was naive CD8+ T cells from PBMCs. This chain joins TRBV27 and TRBJ1-2; D is unclear. The CDR3 DNA reads as TGTGCCAGCAGTTTATCCGGAACCTATGGCTACACCTTC. Amino acid sequence: CASSLSGTYGYTF.